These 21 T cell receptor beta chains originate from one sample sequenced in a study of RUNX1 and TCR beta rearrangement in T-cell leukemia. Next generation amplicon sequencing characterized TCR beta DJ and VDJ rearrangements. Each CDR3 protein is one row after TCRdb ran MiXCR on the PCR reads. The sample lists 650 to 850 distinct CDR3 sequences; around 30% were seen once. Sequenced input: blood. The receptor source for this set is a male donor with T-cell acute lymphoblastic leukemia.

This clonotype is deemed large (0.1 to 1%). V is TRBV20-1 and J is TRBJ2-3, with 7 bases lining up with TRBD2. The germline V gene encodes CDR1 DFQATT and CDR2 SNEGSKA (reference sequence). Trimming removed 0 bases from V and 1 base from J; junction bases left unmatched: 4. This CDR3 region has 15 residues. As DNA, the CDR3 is TGCAGTGCTAGAGAGCTTGCGGGAGGCACAGATACGCAGTATTTT. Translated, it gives CSARELAGGTDTQYF.

In DNA, the CDR3 is TGTGCCAGTAGTGTGGGGGGCTCTGGAAACACCATATATTTT. Protein product: CASSVGGSGNTIYF. The chain is built from TRBV19 and TRBJ1-3; TRBD1 might be the D (5 bases). In germline, CDR1 is LNHDA, CDR2 SQIVND (reference sequence). The CDR3 consists of 14 residues. The V gene lost 5 bases and the J gene lost 0 bases, with 8 bases spanning the gap.

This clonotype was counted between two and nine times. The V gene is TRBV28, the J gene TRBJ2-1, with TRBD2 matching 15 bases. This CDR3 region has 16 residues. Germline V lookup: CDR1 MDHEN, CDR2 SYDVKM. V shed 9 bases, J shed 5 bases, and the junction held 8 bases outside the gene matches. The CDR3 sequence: CASRTSGRGWHNEQFF. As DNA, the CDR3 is TGTGCCAGTCGGACTAGCGGGAGGGGGTGGCACAATGAGCAGTTCTTC. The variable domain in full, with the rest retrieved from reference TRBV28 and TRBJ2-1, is DVKVTQSSRYLVKRTGEKVFLECVQDMDHENMFWYRQDPGLGLRLIYFSYDVKMKEKGDIPEGYSVSREKKERFSLILESASTNQTSMYLCASRTSGRGWHNEQFFGPGTRLTVL.

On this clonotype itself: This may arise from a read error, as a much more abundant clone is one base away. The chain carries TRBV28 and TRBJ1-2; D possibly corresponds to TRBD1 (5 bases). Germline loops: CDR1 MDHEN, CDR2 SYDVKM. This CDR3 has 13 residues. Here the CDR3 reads CASSGTFGDGCTF. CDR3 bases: TGTGCCAGCAGTGGGACTTTCGGGGACGGCTGCACCTTC.

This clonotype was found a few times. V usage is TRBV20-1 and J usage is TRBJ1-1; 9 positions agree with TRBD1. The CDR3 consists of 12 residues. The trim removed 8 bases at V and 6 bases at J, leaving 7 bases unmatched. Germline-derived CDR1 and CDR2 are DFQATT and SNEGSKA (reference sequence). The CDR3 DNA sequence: TGCAGTCAACAGGGGGCTCGGGCTGAAGCTTTCTTT. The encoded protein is CSQQGARAEAFF.

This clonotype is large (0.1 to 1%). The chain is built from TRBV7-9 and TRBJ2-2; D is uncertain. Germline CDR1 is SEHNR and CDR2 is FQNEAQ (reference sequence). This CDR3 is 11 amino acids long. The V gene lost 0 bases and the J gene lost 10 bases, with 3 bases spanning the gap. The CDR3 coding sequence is TGTGCCAGCAGCTTAGCCCTGGAGCTGTTTTTT. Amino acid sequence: CASSLALELFF.

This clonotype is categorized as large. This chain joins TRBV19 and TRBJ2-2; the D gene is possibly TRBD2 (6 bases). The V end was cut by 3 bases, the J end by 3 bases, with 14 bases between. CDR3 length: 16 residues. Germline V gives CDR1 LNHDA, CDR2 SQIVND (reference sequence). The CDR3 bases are TGTGCCAGTAGTATCGCGGGGATCGGATACACCGGGGAGCTGTTTTTT. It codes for CASSIAGIGYTGELFF.

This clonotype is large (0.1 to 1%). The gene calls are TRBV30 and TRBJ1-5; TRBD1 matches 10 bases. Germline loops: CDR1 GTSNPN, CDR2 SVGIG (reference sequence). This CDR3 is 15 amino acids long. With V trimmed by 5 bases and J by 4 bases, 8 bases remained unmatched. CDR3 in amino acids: CAWGTGDRGNQPQHF. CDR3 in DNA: TGTGCCTGGGGGACTGGGGACAGGGGAAATCAGCCCCAGCATTTT.

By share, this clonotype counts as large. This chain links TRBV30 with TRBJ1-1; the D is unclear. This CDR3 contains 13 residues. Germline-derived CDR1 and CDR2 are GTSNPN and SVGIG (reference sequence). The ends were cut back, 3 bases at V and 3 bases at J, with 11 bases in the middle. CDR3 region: CAWSRWSDTEAFF. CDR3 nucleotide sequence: TGTGCCTGGAGCAGGTGGAGCGACACTGAAGCTTTCTTT.

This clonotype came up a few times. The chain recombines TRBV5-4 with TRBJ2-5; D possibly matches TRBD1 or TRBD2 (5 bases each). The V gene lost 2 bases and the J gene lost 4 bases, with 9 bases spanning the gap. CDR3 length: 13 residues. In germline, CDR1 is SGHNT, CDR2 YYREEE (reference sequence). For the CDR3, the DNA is TGTGCCAGCAGCTTTCGGGACGGAGAGACCCAGTACTTC. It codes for CASSFRDGETQYF.

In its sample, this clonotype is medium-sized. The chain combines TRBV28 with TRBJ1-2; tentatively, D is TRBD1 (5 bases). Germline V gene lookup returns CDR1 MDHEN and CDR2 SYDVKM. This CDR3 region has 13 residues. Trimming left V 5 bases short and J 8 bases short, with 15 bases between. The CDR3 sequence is CASSGTFGDGYTF. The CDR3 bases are TGTGCCAGCAGTGGGACTTTCGGGGACGGCTACACCTTC.

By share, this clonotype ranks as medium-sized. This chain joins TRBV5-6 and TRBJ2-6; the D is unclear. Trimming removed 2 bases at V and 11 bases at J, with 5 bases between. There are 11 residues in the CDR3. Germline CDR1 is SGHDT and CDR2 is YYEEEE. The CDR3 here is CASSLGDVLTF. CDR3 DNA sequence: TGTGCCAGCAGCTTAGGCGACGTCCTGACTTTC.

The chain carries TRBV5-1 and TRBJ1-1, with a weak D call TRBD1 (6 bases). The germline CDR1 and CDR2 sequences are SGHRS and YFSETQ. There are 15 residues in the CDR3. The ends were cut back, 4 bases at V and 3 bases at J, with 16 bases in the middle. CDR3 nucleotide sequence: TGCGCCAGCAGCAGGGGCAGGGGACCTTACACTGAAGCTTTCTTT. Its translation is CASSRGRGPYTEAFF.

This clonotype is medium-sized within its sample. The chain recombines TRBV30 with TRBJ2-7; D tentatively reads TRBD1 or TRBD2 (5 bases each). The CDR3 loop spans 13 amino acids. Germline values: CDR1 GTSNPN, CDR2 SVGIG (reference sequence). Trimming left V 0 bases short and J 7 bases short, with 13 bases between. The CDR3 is CAWSVRGRGEQYF. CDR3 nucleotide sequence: TGTGCCTGGAGTGTAAGGGGCCGGGGTGAGCAGTACTTC. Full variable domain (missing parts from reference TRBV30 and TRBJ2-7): SQTIHQWPATLVQPVGSPLSLECTVEGTSNPNLYWYRQAAGRGLQLLFYSVGIGQISSEVPQNLSASRPQDRQFILSSKKLLLSDSGFYLCAWSVRGRGEQYFGPGTRLTVT.

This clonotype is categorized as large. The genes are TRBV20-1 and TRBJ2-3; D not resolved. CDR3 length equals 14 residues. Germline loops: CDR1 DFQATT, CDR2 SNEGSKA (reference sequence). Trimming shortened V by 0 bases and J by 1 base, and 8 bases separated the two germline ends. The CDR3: CSARDPTGTDTQYF. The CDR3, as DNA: TGCAGTGCTAGAGACCCCACGGGCACAGATACGCAGTATTTT.

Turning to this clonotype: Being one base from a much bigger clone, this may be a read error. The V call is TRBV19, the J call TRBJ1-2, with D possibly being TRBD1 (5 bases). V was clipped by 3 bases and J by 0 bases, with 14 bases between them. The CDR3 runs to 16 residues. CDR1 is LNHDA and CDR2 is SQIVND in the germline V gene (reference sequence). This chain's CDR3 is CASSIWGGGANYGYTF. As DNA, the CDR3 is TGTGCCAGTAGTATTTGGGGCGGGGGAGCTAACTATGGCTACACCTTC. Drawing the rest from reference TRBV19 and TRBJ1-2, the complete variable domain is DGGITQSPKYLFRKEGQNVTLSCEQNLNHDAMYWYRQDPGQGLRLIYYSQIVNDFQKGDIAEGYSVSREKKESFPLTVTSAQKNPTAFYLCASSIWGGGANYGYTFGSGTRLTVV.

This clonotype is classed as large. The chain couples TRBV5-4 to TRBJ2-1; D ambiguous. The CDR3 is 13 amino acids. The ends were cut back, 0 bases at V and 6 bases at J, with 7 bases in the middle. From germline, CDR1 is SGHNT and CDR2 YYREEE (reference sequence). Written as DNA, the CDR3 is TGTGCCAGCAGCTTGGGGTATCCCAATGAGCAGTTCTTC. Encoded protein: CASSLGYPNEQFF.

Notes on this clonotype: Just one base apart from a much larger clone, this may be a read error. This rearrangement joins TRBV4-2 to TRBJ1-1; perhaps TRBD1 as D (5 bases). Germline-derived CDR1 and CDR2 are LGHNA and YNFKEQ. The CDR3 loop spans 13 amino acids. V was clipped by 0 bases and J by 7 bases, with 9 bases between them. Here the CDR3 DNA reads TGTGCCAGCAGCCAAGAGGATCAGGGTGAAGCTTTCTTT. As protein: CASSQEDQGEAFF.

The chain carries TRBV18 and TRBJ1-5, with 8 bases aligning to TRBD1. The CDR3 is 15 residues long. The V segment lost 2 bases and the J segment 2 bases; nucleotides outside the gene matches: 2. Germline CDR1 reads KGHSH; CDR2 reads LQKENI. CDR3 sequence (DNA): TGTGCCAGCTCACCAGACAGGGGAGGCAATCAGCCCCAGCATTTT. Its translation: CASSPDRGGNQPQHF.

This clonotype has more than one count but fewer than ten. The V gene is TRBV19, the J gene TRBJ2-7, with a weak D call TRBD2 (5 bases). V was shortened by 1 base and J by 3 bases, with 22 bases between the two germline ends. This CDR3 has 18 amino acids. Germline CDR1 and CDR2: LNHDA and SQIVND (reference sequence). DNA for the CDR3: TGTGCCAGTAGTATAGCATTAGTCGGGCCTCGAGGGCGCTACGAGCAGTACTTC. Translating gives CASSIALVGPRGRYEQYF.

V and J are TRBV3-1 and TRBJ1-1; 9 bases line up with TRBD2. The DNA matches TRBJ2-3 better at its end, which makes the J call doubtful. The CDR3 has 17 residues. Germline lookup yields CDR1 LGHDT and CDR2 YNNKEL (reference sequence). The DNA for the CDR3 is TGTGCCAGCAGCCAAGATGGGAGCGGGGGGTCGGTAGATACGCAGTATTTT. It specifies CASSQDGSGGSVDTQYF.